This TCR beta chain was found in a study of shared clonotypes between healthy human individuals. Germline trimming cut 5 bases from V and 4 bases from J; bases unmatched to any gene: 6. Germline loops: CDR1 GTSNPN, CDR2 SVGIG (reference sequence). This CDR3 spans 14 amino acids. The data were produced by immunoSEQ multiplex PCR, yet TCRdb's version contains in-frame clones alone and is incomplete. The sample has nearly 500,000 clones; 70% to 80% are singletons. The J gene is TRBJ2-1, the V gene TRBV30; 9 bases map to TRBD2. Sequences were obtained from PBMCs. The sequence derives from a woman between 35 and 50 years old in good health. Some clones in this sample may be carry-over from other donors' samples. The CDR3 nucleotides are TGTGCCTGGGTGCGACTAGCGGCGTACAATGAGCAGTTCTTC. Translating gives CAWVRLAAYNEQFF.